A selection of T cell receptor beta chains follows, all from one sample in a study of blood T cell repertoires in COVID-19. The assay was immunoSEQ multiplex PCR, and TCRdb's table has in-frame clones only and misses some. The data contain about 240,000 clones, around 89% of them singletons. Specimen: peripheral blood. The receptor source for this set is a middle-aged woman who had recovered from COVID-19. Each CDR3 is given with its conserved first and last residue. Clone size is given for some rows only: seen once, a few or many times, or a class if the clone is expanded.

V gene: TRBV19
CDR3 length: 12
clone size: NA
J gene: TRBJ2-2
CDR3 protein: CASSIYTGELFF

V gene: TRBV5-1
CDR3 length: 15
clone size: NA
J gene: TRBJ1-1
CDR3 protein: CASSPLGGGDTEAFF

V gene: TRBV19
CDR3 length: 14
clone size: NA
J gene: TRBJ1-5
CDR3 protein: CASSIDPAGQPQHF

V gene: TRBV11-3
CDR3 length: 15
clone size: once
J gene: TRBJ1-6
CDR3 protein: CASSPQGARDSPLHF

V gene: TRBV27
CDR3 length: 17
clone size: once
J gene: TRBJ2-1
CDR3 protein: CASSTHHRGSSYNEQFF

V gene: TRBV19
CDR3 length: 17
clone size: NA
J gene: TRBJ2-6
CDR3 protein: CASSLGAGSSGANVLTF

V gene: TRBV7-9
CDR3 length: 14
clone size: NA
J gene: TRBJ1-2
CDR3 protein: CASSPPDRNYGYTF

V gene: TRBV19
CDR3 length: 15
clone size: NA
J gene: TRBJ2-2
CDR3 protein: CASRGTSGYTGELFF

V gene: TRBV21-1
CDR3 length: 15
clone size: NA
J gene: TRBJ1-1
CDR3 protein: CASSKGRGLVGEAFF

V gene: TRBV2
CDR3 length: 15
clone size: once
J gene: TRBJ2-3
CDR3 protein: CASSGPADRTDTQYF

V gene: TRBV5-1
CDR3 length: 14
clone size: NA
J gene: TRBJ2-7
CDR3 protein: CASSLRTGGYEQYF

V gene: TRBV6-5
CDR3 length: 15
clone size: NA
J gene: TRBJ2-7
CDR3 protein: CASSYRPGVSYEQYF

V gene: TRBV19
CDR3 length: 15
clone size: NA
J gene: TRBJ2-3
CDR3 protein: CATRTGGWDTDTQYF

V gene: TRBV5-1
CDR3 length: 14
clone size: NA
J gene: TRBJ2-5
CDR3 protein: CASSPGGRQETQYF

V gene: TRBV3-1/TRBV3-2
CDR3 length: 16
clone size: NA
J gene: TRBJ2-5
CDR3 protein: CASSHPSGSPQETQYF

V gene: TRBV21-1
CDR3 length: 18
clone size: NA
J gene: TRBJ1-2
CDR3 protein: CASSKGKEPGHSPYGYTF

V gene: TRBV11-1
CDR3 length: 15
clone size: NA
J gene: TRBJ2-1
CDR3 protein: CASSTTSIAYNEQFF

V gene: TRBV6-5
CDR3 length: 14
clone size: once
J gene: TRBJ1-5
CDR3 protein: CASRTGGRNQPQHF

V gene: TRBV7-2
CDR3 length: 12
clone size: NA
J gene: TRBJ2-3
CDR3 protein: CASSPRTDTQYF

V gene: TRBV27
CDR3 length: 15
clone size: NA
J gene: TRBJ1-6
CDR3 protein: CASRGGTAYNSPLHF

V gene: TRBV7-2
CDR3 length: 15
clone size: once
J gene: TRBJ1-1
CDR3 protein: CASSPHGGANTEAFF

V gene: TRBV11-2
CDR3 length: 15
clone size: NA
J gene: TRBJ1-1
CDR3 protein: CASSPSGGGNTEAFF

V gene: TRBV7-2
CDR3 length: 14
clone size: NA
J gene: TRBJ2-7
CDR3 protein: CASSPWTGGGEQYF

V gene: TRBV14
CDR3 length: 16
clone size: NA
J gene: TRBJ2-6
CDR3 protein: CASSQEAFSGANVLTF

V gene: TRBV19
CDR3 length: 15
clone size: NA
J gene: TRBJ2-2
CDR3 protein: CASMRLAANTGELFF

V gene: TRBV7-2
CDR3 length: 15
clone size: once
J gene: TRBJ1-2
CDR3 protein: CASSTRTGGQLGYTF

V gene: TRBV30
CDR3 length: 14
clone size: NA
J gene: TRBJ2-7
CDR3 protein: CAYRVWAASYEQYF

V gene: TRBV6-6
CDR3 length: 13
clone size: NA
J gene: TRBJ1-5
CDR3 protein: CATSRQESQPQHF

V gene: TRBV27
CDR3 length: 14
clone size: few
J gene: TRBJ1-1
CDR3 protein: CASRPGGPNTEAFF

V gene: TRBV7-3
CDR3 length: 14
clone size: NA
J gene: TRBJ2-7
CDR3 protein: CASSSGHSNYEQYF

V gene: TRBV7-2
CDR3 length: 16
clone size: NA
J gene: TRBJ2-1
CDR3 protein: CASSLVGLAVYNEQFF

V gene: TRBV7-8
CDR3 length: 18
clone size: NA
J gene: TRBJ2-3
CDR3 protein: CASSLGTSGSVVLDTQYF

V gene: TRBV5-4
CDR3 length: 14
clone size: NA
J gene: TRBJ1-1
CDR3 protein: CASTSQGMNTEAFF

V gene: TRBV11-2
CDR3 length: 17
clone size: NA
J gene: TRBJ2-3
CDR3 protein: CASSLDQGWGRADTQYF

V gene: TRBV21-1
CDR3 length: 12
clone size: NA
J gene: TRBJ1-5
CDR3 protein: CASGQDNQPQHF

V gene: TRBV7-3
CDR3 length: 15
clone size: NA
J gene: TRBJ2-3
CDR3 protein: CASSFLAGRTDTQYF

V gene: TRBV6-6
CDR3 length: 14
clone size: few
J gene: TRBJ1-5
CDR3 protein: CASSPTRGNQPQHF

V gene: TRBV19
CDR3 length: 14
clone size: NA
J gene: TRBJ1-2
CDR3 protein: CASSTPGTGGGYTF

V gene: TRBV10-3
CDR3 length: 12
clone size: NA
J gene: TRBJ1-6
CDR3 protein: CAIRREDSPLHF

V gene: TRBV9
CDR3 length: 13
clone size: NA
J gene: TRBJ2-7
CDR3 protein: CASSTPDRAEQYF

V gene: TRBV19
CDR3 length: 15
clone size: NA
J gene: TRBJ1-2
CDR3 protein: CASSIVGGGIYGYTF

V gene: TRBV30
CDR3 length: 12
clone size: few
J gene: TRBJ1-2
CDR3 protein: CAWTTWGGGYTF

V gene: TRBV7-2
CDR3 length: 13
clone size: NA
J gene: TRBJ1-1
CDR3 protein: CASSQGGPTEAFF

V gene: TRBV7-2
CDR3 length: 17
clone size: NA
J gene: TRBJ2-6
CDR3 protein: CASSPGQGKTGANVLTF

V gene: TRBV10-3
CDR3 length: 13
clone size: NA
J gene: TRBJ2-1
CDR3 protein: CAISGGEASEQFF

V gene: TRBV9
CDR3 length: 16
clone size: few
J gene: TRBJ2-1
CDR3 protein: CASSAPAGVTYNEQFF

V gene: TRBV7-2
CDR3 length: 14
clone size: NA
J gene: TRBJ2-3
CDR3 protein: CASRPGLSTDTQYF

V gene: TRBV7-8
CDR3 length: 11
clone size: NA
J gene: TRBJ2-1
CDR3 protein: CASGPTIEQFF

V gene: TRBV9
CDR3 length: 13
clone size: NA
J gene: TRBJ1-5
CDR3 protein: CASSPGSGQPQHF

V gene: TRBV11-2
CDR3 length: 13
clone size: NA
J gene: TRBJ1-2
CDR3 protein: CASSPGPNYGYTF

V gene: TRBV7-9
CDR3 length: 14
clone size: NA
J gene: TRBJ1-1
CDR3 protein: CASKGPTRGSEAFF